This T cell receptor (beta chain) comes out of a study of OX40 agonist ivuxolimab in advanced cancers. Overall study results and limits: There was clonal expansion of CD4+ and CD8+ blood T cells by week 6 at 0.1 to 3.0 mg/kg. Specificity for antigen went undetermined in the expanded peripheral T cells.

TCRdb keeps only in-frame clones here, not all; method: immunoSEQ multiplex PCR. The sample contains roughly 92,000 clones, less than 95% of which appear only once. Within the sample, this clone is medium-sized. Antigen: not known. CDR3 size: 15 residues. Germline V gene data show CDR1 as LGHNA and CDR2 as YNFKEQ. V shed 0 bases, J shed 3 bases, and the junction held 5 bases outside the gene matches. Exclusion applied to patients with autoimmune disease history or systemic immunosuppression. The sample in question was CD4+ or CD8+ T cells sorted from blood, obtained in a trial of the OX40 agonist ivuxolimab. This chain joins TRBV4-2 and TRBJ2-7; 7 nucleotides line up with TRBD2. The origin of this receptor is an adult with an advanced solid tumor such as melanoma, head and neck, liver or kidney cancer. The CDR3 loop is CASSQDSASGYEQYF. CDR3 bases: TGTGCCAGCAGCCAAGATTCCGCTAGCGGCTACGAGCAGTACTTC.